This T cell receptor (beta chain) was retrieved from a study of vaccination effects on CD4 cells after COVID-19. Study-level results: The vaccine-induced clones of healthy vaccinees included only 1 of 255 that cross-reacted with common cold coronaviruses.

Sequencing followed a ViraFEST assay step that expanded antigen-specific CD4+ T cells with viral peptide pools. Subsequent to roughly 9 days of culture, CD4+ T cells were isolated. The participants, recipients of two vaccine doses, got either BNT162b2 or mRNA-1273. A density of fewer than 2.5 million PBMC per well was used; these cells were cultured with roughly 10 IU/ml IL-2 and about 9.4 ug/ml peptides. About this clone itself: Its antigen is unknown.

Only in-frame clones appear in the TCRdb table, and some are missing; sequencing was by immunoSEQ multiplex PCR. The sample has about 14,000 clones; around 72% are singletons. The receptor's source is a human donor who received a COVID-19 vaccine. The sample was CD4+ T cells from PBMCs cultured with SARS-CoV-2 spike peptides, taken after COVID-19 vaccination.

The CDR3 sequence is CASSYSTRGPYEQYF. CDR3 nucleotide sequence: TGTGCCAGCAGTTACTCGACCAGGGGTCCCTACGAGCAGTACTTC. The rearrangement links TRBV6-5 to TRBJ2-7; possibly TRBD1 for D (6 bases). V was pared by 0 bases and J by 2 bases, with 11 bases between. Germline-derived CDR1 and CDR2 are MNHEY and SVGAGI. There are 15 residues in the CDR3.